The 10 T cell receptor beta chains below come from one sample, sequenced in a study of blood T cell repertoires in COVID-19. Libraries were prepared by immunoSEQ multiplex PCR; TCRdb keeps only in-frame clonotypes and omits some of them. The table lists 90,000 to 100,000 clones, about four fifths of them singletons. The sample was peripheral blood. The receptors come from a man aged 55 to 70 with acute or convalescent COVID-19.

V gene TRBV3-1 (or the pseudogene TRBV3-2) combines with J gene TRBJ1-2, with TRBD1 identical over 10 bases. Germline CDR1 and CDR2: LGHDT and YNNKEL (reference sequence). With 6 bases clipped from V and 7 bases from J, the junction kept 8 bases outside the gene matches. The CDR3 extends over 14 amino acids. This CDR3 reads CASSPGTGAFGYTF. The CDR3 coding sequence is TGTGCCAGCAGTCCCGGGACAGGGGCTTTTGGCTACACCTTC.

This clone was found once. The rearrangement joins TRBV6-5 to TRBJ2-5, with TRBD2 matching 10 bases. The CDR3 consists of 15 residues. CDR1 and CDR2 (germline): MNHEY, SVGAGI. With V trimmed by 6 bases and J by 6 bases, 10 bases remained unmatched. The CDR3 bases are TGTGCCAGCAGCCCCGAGCGGGGGGGCATCCAGACCCAGTACTTC. It yields the protein CASSPERGGIQTQYF.

This chain connects TRBV6-5 to TRBJ1-5; TRBD1 aligns across 7 bases. The J segment lost 2 bases and the V segment lost 5 bases, leaving 3 bases of the junction unmatched. Germline V gene lookup returns CDR1 MNHEY and CDR2 SVGAGI. The CDR3 totals 14 residues. The CDR3 sequence: CASSLTGGNQPQHF. The CDR3 DNA sequence: TGTGCCAGCAGTCTAACAGGGGGCAATCAGCCCCAGCATTTT.

The genes are TRBV6-1 and TRBJ1-5, with D maybe TRBD1 (6 bases). Looked up from germline, CDR1 is MNHNS and CDR2 is SASEGT. CDR3 length equals 14 residues. The V gene lost 5 bases and the J gene lost 5 bases, with 13 bases spanning the gap. This CDR3 is CASSWGAGDQPQHF. In DNA form, the CDR3 reads TGTGCCAGCAGTTGGGGGGCGGGGGATCAGCCCCAGCATTTT.

The chain joins TRBV3-1 (or the pseudogene TRBV3-2) to TRBJ1-6; the D gene is possibly TRBD1 (5 bases). CDR3 length equals 15 residues. Trimming cost V 1 base and J 13 bases, with 17 bases left between them. Germline CDR1 is LGHDT and CDR2 is YNNKEL (reference sequence). The CDR3 region has the DNA TGTGCCAGCAGCCAAGGACAGTCTGCTGTTAGGCCCCTCCACTTT. This encodes CASSQGQSAVRPLHF.

This chain links TRBV12-3 or TRBV12-4 with TRBJ1-2, with D tentatively TRBD1 (5 bases). This CDR3 contains 13 residues. Trimming shortened V by 3 bases and J by 12 bases, and 17 bases separated the two germline ends. The CDR3 region is CASSFTNQGADTF. CDR3 sequence (DNA): TGTGCCAGCAGTTTTACAAACCAGGGTGCGGACACCTTC.

In its sample, this clone was seen a few times. V and J are TRBV29-1 and TRBJ2-1, with 7 bases fitting TRBD2. The CDR3 is 14 residues long. Germline CDR1 and CDR2: SQVTM and ANQGSEA. The V gene end was trimmed by 3 bases and the J gene end by 0 bases; junction bases not matched to a gene: 2. The CDR3 region has the DNA TGCAGCGTTGATCGCGGGGGCTCCTACAATGAGCAGTTCTTC. Translating gives CSVDRGGSYNEQFF.

DNA for the CDR3: TGCGCCAGCAGCTTGGGGGAGCTAGCGGGGGTCAATGAGCAGTTCTTC. Its translation: CASSLGELAGVNEQFF. The chain combines TRBV5-1 with TRBJ2-1, with TRBD2 matching 10 bases. Trimming removed 0 bases from V and 6 bases from J; junction bases left unmatched: 6. This CDR3 has 16 amino acids. Looked up from germline, CDR1 is SGHRS and CDR2 is YFSETQ.

The chain combines TRBV7-2 with TRBJ2-1; 8 bases align to TRBD1. Trimming at V came to 5 bases and at J to 7 bases, leaving 13 bases not matched to a gene. CDR1 and CDR2 (germline): SGHTA, FQGNSA. The CDR3 consists of 16 residues. CDR3 residues: CASSPRDRRAKNEQFF. CDR3 DNA sequence: TGTGCCAGCAGCCCGAGGGACAGGAGGGCCAAGAATGAGCAGTTCTTC.

This clone appeared a few times. V gene TRBV30 combines with J gene TRBJ1-2, with 12 bases that match TRBD1. J gave up 13 bases and V 8 bases, and 8 bases lay outside the gene matches. In germline, CDR1 is GTSNPN, CDR2 SVGIG (reference sequence). The CDR3 spans 11 residues. The CDR3 region is CAGGTGGELTF. DNA of the CDR3: TGTGCCGGAGGGACAGGGGGCGAACTCACCTTC.